A single sample gave rise to the 25 T cell receptor beta chains below, sequenced in a study of radiotherapy plus CTLA-4 blockade in lung cancer. The protocol was immunoSEQ multiplex PCR, while the TCRdb copy is restricted to in-frame clones and leaves out a portion. Here the sample spans tens of thousands of clones, around three quarters being singletons. The starting material was peripheral blood, obtained from a patient treated with radiotherapy plus ipilimumab. The receptor set was obtained from a human donor with non-small cell lung cancer that progressed on radiotherapy plus ipilimumab.

CDR3 region: CASAAAYRAGANVLTF. Written as DNA, the CDR3 is TGTGCCAGCGCGGCGGCCTATAGGGCTGGGGCCAACGTCCTGACTTTC. The chain uses TRBV9 and TRBJ2-6; no definite D call. Trimming took off 7 bases at V and 2 bases at J, with 16 bases between the two ends. The V gene's germline CDR1 is SGDLS and CDR2 YYNGEE. The CDR3 spans 16 residues.

The chain recombines TRBV7-2 with TRBJ1-5, with D uncertain. V dropped 4 bases and J dropped 4 bases, with 8 bases sitting between them. The CDR3 sequence is 13 residues long. CDR1 SGHTA and CDR2 FQGNSA come from the germline V gene. The CDR3 bases are TGTGCCAGCAGCTCGGAACAGAATCAGCCCCAGCATTTT. It yields the protein CASSSEQNQPQHF.

The chain carries TRBV6-5 and TRBJ2-1; D uncertain. V was trimmed by 0 bases and J by 10 bases, leaving 10 bases between them. Germline CDR1 MNHEY, CDR2 SVGAGI. This CDR3 has 13 residues. CDR3 protein: CASSYSGVREQFF. DNA for the CDR3: TGTGCCAGCAGTTACTCGGGCGTACGAGAGCAGTTCTTC.

The chain carries TRBV7-2 and TRBJ1-2; 7 bases match TRBD1. The CDR3 runs to 14 residues. V shed 3 bases and J 2 bases; nucleotides not matched to a gene: 3. Germline V gene lookup returns CDR1 SGHTA and CDR2 FQGNSA. The DNA for the CDR3 is TGTGCCAGCAGCTTCCAGGGGGGGAACTATGGCTACACCTTC. This gives the protein CASSFQGGNYGYTF.

The chain employs TRBV28 and TRBJ1-5; D ambiguous. The V and J ends lost 3 bases and 3 bases respectively, with 12 bases between them. Germline V lookup: CDR1 MDHEN, CDR2 SYDVKM. There are 15 residues in the CDR3. CDR3 nucleotides: TGTGCCAGCAGTTTGGGAATGGAGTACAATCAGCCCCAGCATTTT. It codes for CASSLGMEYNQPQHF.

The chain joins TRBV11-2 to TRBJ1-1, with 9 bases that match TRBD1. The junction had 5 bases not matched to a gene; V was cut back by 0 bases and J by 3 bases. This CDR3 comprises 16 residues. Looked up from germline, CDR1 is SGHAT and CDR2 is FQNNGV. In DNA, the CDR3 is TGTGCCAGCAGCTTAGATAAGGACAGGGGTTACACTGAAGCTTTCTTT. It is translated as CASSLDKDRGYTEAFF. Full variable domain (outside the CDR3, taken from reference TRBV11-2 and TRBJ1-1): EAGVAQSPRYKIIEKRQSVAFWCNPISGHATLYWYQQILGQGPKLLIQFQNNGVVDDSQLPKDRFSAERLKGVDSTLKIQPAKLEDSAVYLCASSLDKDRGYTEAFFGQGTRLTVV.

The chain combines TRBV28 with TRBJ2-3; 11 nucleotides line up with TRBD1. CDR1 and CDR2 (germline): MDHEN, SYDVKM. The CDR3 is 17 residues long. Trimming removed 4 bases from V and 4 bases from J; junction bases left unmatched: 10. CDR3 sequence (DNA): TGTGCCAGCAGTTCCGGGGCCGGGACAGGGGGTCCAGATACGCAGTATTTT. Protein sequence: CASSSGAGTGGPDTQYF.

This clone was observed a few times. This chain links TRBV9 with TRBJ2-7, with 8 bases identical to TRBD2. The CDR3 spans 15 residues. Germline V gives CDR1 SGDLS, CDR2 YYNGEE. Trimming removed 0 bases from V and 0 bases from J; junction bases left unmatched: 2. The CDR3 DNA is TGTGCCAGCAGCGTAGCGGGAGGGAGCTCCTACGAGCAGTACTTC. It specifies CASSVAGGSSYEQYF.

This chain connects TRBV13 to TRBJ1-6; no clear D. Per the germline V gene, CDR1 is PRHDT and CDR2 is FYEKMQ (reference sequence). CDR3 length: 12 residues. V lost 5 bases and J lost 7, with 6 bases in between. The CDR3 DNA sequence: TGTGCCAGCAGCCCCGTAAATTCACCCCTCCACTTT. As protein: CASSPVNSPLHF.

This clone was observed a handful of times. V gene TRBV27 combines with J gene TRBJ2-7; 7 nucleotides match TRBD1. Trimming removed 6 bases from V and 6 bases from J; junction bases left unmatched: 5. CDR1 is MNHEY, CDR2 SMNVEV, per germline (reference sequence). This CDR3 is built from 12 residues. The CDR3 protein is CASRGDSGEQYF. DNA for the CDR3: TGTGCCAGCAGGGGGGACAGCGGCGAGCAGTACTTC.

This clone was found a few times. The chain links TRBV19 to TRBJ2-3; 7 bases are a match to TRBD2. Germline CDR1 and CDR2: LNHDA and SQIVND (reference sequence). The CDR3 contains 15 residues. V lost 4 bases and J lost 6; bases outside the gene matches: 10. This chain's CDR3 is CASSTGGTRGDTQYF. CDR3 sequence (DNA): TGTGCCAGTAGTACCGGGGGGACCCGCGGCGATACGCAGTATTTT.

The chain recombines TRBV7-2 with TRBJ2-4; D unresolved. The CDR3 has 14 residues. The germline CDR1 and CDR2 sequences are SGHTA and FQGNSA. Trimming shortened V by 4 bases and J by 5 bases, and 12 bases separated the two germline ends. DNA for the CDR3: TGTGCCAGCAGCTCTATTACAGAGCAAAACATTCAGTACTTC. It translates to CASSSITEQNIQYF.

The V and J genes are TRBV28 and TRBJ2-3; no definite D call. The CDR3 is 13 amino acids. The germline V gene has CDR1 MDHEN and CDR2 SYDVKM. V was pared by 10 bases and J by 2 bases, with 13 bases between. The CDR3 sequence is CATRAPPTDTQYF. Here the CDR3 DNA reads TGTGCCACCCGTGCCCCTCCCACAGATACGCAGTATTTT.

This clone showed up just once. The V gene is TRBV4-1, the J gene TRBJ1-2; D remains ambiguous. With 0 bases removed from V and 7 bases from J, the gap between germline ends came to 15 bases. This CDR3 comprises 15 residues. Germline assignment: CDR1 MGHRA and CDR2 YSYEKL. The CDR3 spells CASSQDLLSSGGYTF. DNA of the CDR3: TGCGCCAGCAGCCAAGATCTTTTGTCCAGCGGTGGCTACACCTTC.

The CDR3 nucleotides read TGTGCCAGCAGCGCCTTCGGAAGGGGGGAGTACGAGCAGTACTTC. Amino acid sequence: CASSAFGRGEYEQYF. The rearrangement links TRBV2 to TRBJ2-7; tentatively, D is TRBD1 or TRBD2 (6 bases each). This CDR3 has 15 amino acids. Per the germline V gene, CDR1 is SNHLY and CDR2 is FYNNEI. The V end was cut by 6 bases, the J end by 4 bases, with 19 bases between.

The chain couples TRBV6-6 to TRBJ1-5, with D tentatively TRBD1 (5 bases). Germline V CDR1 and CDR2: MNHNY, SVGAGI (reference sequence). V was pared by 6 bases and J by 4 bases, with 19 bases between. There are 16 residues in the CDR3. The CDR3 loop reads CASSLHRQARNQPQHF. CDR3 nucleotide sequence: TGTGCCAGCAGCCTCCACAGGCAGGCTCGGAATCAGCCCCAGCATTTT.

V and J are TRBV7-8 and TRBJ2-7; TRBD1 matches 7 bases. V was clipped by 0 bases and J by 4 bases; unmatched bases: 3. Germline V CDR1 and CDR2: SGHVS, FQNEAQ. CDR3 length: 14 amino acids. DNA for the CDR3: TGTGCCAGCAGCTTAGCAAAGGACAGGTACGAGCAGTACTTC. Protein product: CASSLAKDRYEQYF. The whole variable domain, remainder taken from reference TRBV7-8 and TRBJ2-7, is GAGVSQSPRYKVAKRGQDVALRCDPISGHVSLFWYQQALGQGPEFLTYFQNEAQLDKSGLPSDRFFAERPEGSVSTLKIQRTQQEDSAVYLCASSLAKDRYEQYFGPGTRLTVT.

The genes are TRBV4-3 and TRBJ1-2, with D possibly TRBD1 on 5 matching bases. Trimming shortened V by 0 bases and J by 1 base, and 18 bases separated the two germline ends. This CDR3 is 18 amino acids long. From germline, CDR1 is LGHNA and CDR2 YSLEER. The CDR3 DNA sequence: TGCGCCAGCAGCCAAGACCCCCTGCAGGGCCCCCATAACTATGGCTACACCTTC. Translation: CASSQDPLQGPHNYGYTF.

The CDR3 DNA sequence: TGTGCCAGTAGTATCGGCTACGAGCAGTACTTC. This translates into CASSIGYEQYF. The genes are TRBV19 and TRBJ2-7; D uncertain. Per the germline V gene, CDR1 is LNHDA and CDR2 is SQIVND (reference sequence). Deletions cut 3 bases from V and 3 bases from J, with 3 bases between. The CDR3 length is 11 residues.

This clone has just a few counts. The chain joins TRBV27 to TRBJ1-1; 8 positions agree with TRBD1. Germline V gene data show CDR1 as MNHEY and CDR2 as SMNVEV (reference sequence). J was trimmed by 3 bases and V by 4 bases; bases with no gene match: 4. The CDR3 sequence is 14 residues long. The CDR3 nucleotides read TGTGCCAGCAGTTACTACAGGGGGGACACTGAAGCTTTCTTT. It specifies CASSYYRGDTEAFF.

The chain has TRBV10-2 and TRBJ1-1; TRBD1 aligns across 7 bases. Germline V gene lookup returns CDR1 WSHSY and CDR2 SAAADI. The CDR3 is 13 amino acids. With 6 bases clipped from V and 1 base from J, the junction kept 2 bases outside the gene matches. DNA for the CDR3: TGCGCCAGCAGGGGACAGCCGAACACTGAAGCTTTCTTT. Translating gives CASRGQPNTEAFF.

The chain recombines TRBV28 with TRBJ2-1; TRBD2 agrees at 12 bases. V was pared by 2 bases and J by 6 bases, with 2 bases of the junction left unmatched. Germline V gene sequence: CDR1 MDHEN, CDR2 SYDVKM. This CDR3 is built from 15 residues. CDR3 nucleotide sequence: TGTGCCAGCAGTTTACCTAGCGGGAGGGCCAATGAGCAGTTCTTC. It translates to CASSLPSGRANEQFF.

Notes on this clone: This sample also contains other DNA sequences that code for the same CDR3. The rearrangement uses TRBV5-6 and TRBJ1-5; no definite D call. Germline CDR1 SGHDT, CDR2 YYEEEE. This CDR3 comprises 14 residues. Trimming removed 0 bases from V and 1 base from J, with 5 bases in between. This CDR3 reads CASSLGGSNQPQHF. The CDR3 region has the DNA TGTGCCAGCAGCTTGGGTGGGAGCAATCAGCCCCAGCATTTT. The full variable domain, rest sourced from reference TRBV5-6 and TRBJ1-5, is DAGVTQSPTHLIKTRGQQVTLRCSPKSGHDTVSWYQQALGQGPQFIFQYYEEEERQRGNFPDRFSGHQFPNYSSELNVNALLLGDSALYLCASSLGGSNQPQHFGDGTRLSIL.

The chain links TRBV27 to TRBJ2-1; D possibly corresponds to TRBD2 (5 bases). This CDR3 region has 14 residues. V was shortened by 3 bases and J by 7 bases, with 13 bases between the two germline ends. CDR1 and CDR2 from the germline V gene are MNHEY and SMNVEV (reference sequence). The CDR3 is CASSLLGSTNEQFF. CDR3 coding DNA: TGTGCCAGCAGTTTGCTAGGGAGTACAAATGAGCAGTTCTTC.

V gene TRBV7-2 combines with J gene TRBJ1-1; D is unresolved. The CDR3 is made up of 13 amino acids. Trimming stripped 2 bases from V and 9 bases from J, with 13 bases between. Germline V gives CDR1 SGHTA, CDR2 FQGNSA. For the CDR3, the DNA is TGTGCCAGCAGCTTAAGTGAGGGCCTCCAAGCTTTCTTT. It translates to CASSLSEGLQAFF.